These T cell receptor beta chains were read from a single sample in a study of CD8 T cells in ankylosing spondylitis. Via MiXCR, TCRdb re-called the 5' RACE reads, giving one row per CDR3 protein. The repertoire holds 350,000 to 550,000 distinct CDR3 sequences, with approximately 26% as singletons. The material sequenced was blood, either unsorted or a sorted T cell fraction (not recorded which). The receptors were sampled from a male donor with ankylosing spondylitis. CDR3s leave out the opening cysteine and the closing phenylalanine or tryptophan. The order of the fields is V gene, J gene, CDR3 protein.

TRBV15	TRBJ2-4	ATSSAGGDIQY
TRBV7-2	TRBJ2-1	ASSLEASSGYNEQF
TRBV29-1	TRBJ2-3	SVNRGERQY
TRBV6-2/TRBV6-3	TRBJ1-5	ATEWVGGSNQPQH
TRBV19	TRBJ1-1	ASTGMLAKSTGNTEAF
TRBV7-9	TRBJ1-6	ASSSQLHSPLH
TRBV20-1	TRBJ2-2	SAVITPTGELF
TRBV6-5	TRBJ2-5	ASSYGTSGRAGETQY
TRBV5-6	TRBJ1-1	ASSFGTGFMNTEAF
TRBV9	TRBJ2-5	ASSVSGLETQY
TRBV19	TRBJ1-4	ASSLLVINEKLF
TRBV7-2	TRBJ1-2	ASSLVSGQANYGYT
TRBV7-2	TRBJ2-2	ASSLAHGELF
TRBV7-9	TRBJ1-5	ASSSGWGDAQPQH
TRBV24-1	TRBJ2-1	ATSAPLEYNEQF
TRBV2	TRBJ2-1	ATQLGSSYNEQF
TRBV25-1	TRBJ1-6	ASRKGVENSPLH